This entry features one T cell receptor (beta chain) sequence. The specificity of this receptor is unknown. Compared with germline, one end of the junction differs, possibly owing to a read error. Hyperthyroidism patients were newly diagnosed, were aged 18 to 65 years, and had a disease duration under 2 months. Patients with other autoimmune diseases, uncontrolled infections, pregnancy or lactation were excluded from the study. Clinical symptoms, serum thyroxine, TRAb, thyroid ultrasound and orbital computed tomography were used for diagnosis. Total RNA was extracted with Trizol reagent and quality-checked on an Agilent 2100 Bioanalyzer. The sample belongs to a study of Graves' ophthalmopathy and Graves' hyperthyroidism (dated by TCRdb to the late 2010s). General notes on the study: Hyperthyroidism was considered stable if no progression to ophthalmopathy occurred within 18 months of follow-up. The study used signatures of the TCR beta repertoire to tell Graves' ophthalmopathy apart from Graves' hyperthyroidism and to predict which patients would progress to ophthalmopathy. In total, 135 blood samples were TCR-sequenced: some 43 ophthalmopathy, under 85 hyperthyroidism and about 17 hyperthyroidism-to-ophthalmopathy patients. To explore V-J signatures that distinguish ophthalmopathy from hyperthyroidism, a discovery set of 100 patients was enrolled, made up of 40 to 45 with ophthalmopathy and 57 with stable hyperthyroidism. An independent validation cohort comprised about 20 hyperthyroidism patients and around 16 patients who later progressed from hyperthyroidism to ophthalmopathy. T-cell repertoires of thyroid tissue and blood were compared in 5 or 6 hyperthyroidism patients. Once sampling was done, hyperthyroidism patients were given methimazole at a starting dose of 30 mg daily, while ophthalmopathy patients were given high-dose intravenous methylprednisolone.

The CDR3 runs 14 residues from the cysteine to the phenylalanine. Only the CDR3 DNA is retained, 42 bases long and in frame from the first base. In the germline V gene, CDR1 corresponds to ENHRY and CDR2 to SYGVKD. Beyond this particular receptor, the publication reports: Most expanded thyroid clonotypes with a frequency above 0.001 also appeared in blood, which suggests that blood repertoires may reflect the immune response in the thyroid. In validation, the model predicted ophthalmopathy progression with 55% to 71% sensitivity and approximately 72% specificity; 12 predicted patients were CT-confirmed with GO in a median of 6.5 months. In cross-validation, the 13-signature model distinguished ophthalmopathy from stable hyperthyroidism with about 90% sensitivity and about 84% specificity, and in the test set the corresponding values were 80% and 75%. Sample size was not predetermined statistically, and investigators were not blinded to group allocation.

TCR beta CDR3 regions were amplified from RNA transcripts for repertoire sequencing. A first-round RT-PCR used HTBI primers with the Qiagen OneStep RT-PCR kit, followed by a second-round multiplex PCR, size selection and purification. Libraries were sequenced on an Illumina HiSeq2000 using paired-end 100 bp reads. Under the source paper's analysis protocol: SOAPnuke was used for read processing, and reads with adapters, uncalled bases, a mean Phred below 15, or no exact constant-primer or identifier match were discarded. High-quality paired reads were merged with COPE v1.2.5. Unique nucleotide sequences were defined as clonotypes and aligned to IMGT TRB V, D and J references using MiTCR v1.1. The analysis was limited to V-J combinations with a frequency above 0.0001, which together covered over 98% of repertoires. For each V-J combination, a TCR clonal expansion and chaos score was defined as F50 clonal expansion divided by the chaos observed in the TCRdist matrix. Welch's t-statistics and random forest were used to reduce the features to around 13 V-J combinations, which were then used as input to a naive Bayes classifier. The Morisita-Horn index was used to measure how similar the thyroid and blood repertoires were. TCRdb redid the processing of the public reads, applying fastp at Q25 and MiXCR, and retained in-frame beta chains. Here each entry gathers all rows of one CDR3 protein and keeps the most common genes and DNA. TCRdb assigned the V and J calls; the authors' analysis was not used. Across this sample there are 900,000 to 1,200,000 distinct CDR3 sequences, with less than 45% seen only once. Over 8.5% of the sample is held by the ten biggest clonotypes.

The clonotype originates from an adult man with Graves' hyperthyroidism. Sequenced input: peripheral blood or thyroid tissue (not recorded which). The receptor chain draws on TRBV10-3 and TRBJ1-1; the D gene is perhaps TRBD1, from 5 matching bases. The encoded CDR3 is CAITVYLLGGEAFF. The bases read TGTGCCATCACGGTTTACCTCCTCGGGGGAGAAGCCTTCTTT.